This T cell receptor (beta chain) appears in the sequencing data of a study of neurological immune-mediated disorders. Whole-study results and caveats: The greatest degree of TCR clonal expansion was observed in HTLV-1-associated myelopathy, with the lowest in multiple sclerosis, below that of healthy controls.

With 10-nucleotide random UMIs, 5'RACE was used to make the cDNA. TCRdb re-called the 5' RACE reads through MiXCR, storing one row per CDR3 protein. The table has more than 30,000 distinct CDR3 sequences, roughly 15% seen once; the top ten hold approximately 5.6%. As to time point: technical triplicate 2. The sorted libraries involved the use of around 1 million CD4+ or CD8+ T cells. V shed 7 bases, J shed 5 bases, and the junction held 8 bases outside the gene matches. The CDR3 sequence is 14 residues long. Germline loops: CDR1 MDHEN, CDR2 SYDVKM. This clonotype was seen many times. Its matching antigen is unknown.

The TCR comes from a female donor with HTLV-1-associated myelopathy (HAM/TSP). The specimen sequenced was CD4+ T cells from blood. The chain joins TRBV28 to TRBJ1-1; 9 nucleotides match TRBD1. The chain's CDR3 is CASTMGQGKTEAFF. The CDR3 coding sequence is TGTGCCAGCACAATGGGACAGGGTAAAACTGAAGCTTTCTTT.